What follows describes a single T cell receptor beta chain. This clonotype was found many times. Its specific antigen is unknown. One base away there is no much larger clone; base qualities are not given. The listed sequencing device is Illumina HiSeq 2000. TCR beta chain libraries were generated by multiplex PCR amplification. The amplified TCR beta chain products were analyzed by high-throughput sequencing. TCRdb passed the public sequencing reads through fastp at Q25 and MiXCR, retaining productive beta sequences. Each record represents a unique CDR3 protein, reported with the most common genes and DNA among its rows. Counted in this sample were 190,000 or so distinct CDR3 sequences; 31% of them appeared once. The ten most abundant clones make up roughly 4% of the sample. Counted from cysteine to phenylalanine, this CDR3 has 13 amino acids. CDR3 DNA only is kept here, 39 bases in frame from base 1. The germline V gene (reference sequence) gives CDR1 as WNHNN and CDR2 as SYGVQD. V is shortened by 4 bases, J by 10 bases, and the region joining them spans 11 bases.

These data belong to a study of breast tumors, draining lymph nodes, adjacent tissues (dated by TCRdb to about 2016). Some background on the complete study: In breast cancer patients, the study compared the TCR beta repertoires of tumor, adjacent nontumor tissue and axillary lymph nodes. In human breast cancer, the study set out to assess how tumor, surrounding tissue and draining lymph node repertoires relate to one another and whether T cells might be exchanged between them.

Lymph node samples were obtained from the axillary draining lymph nodes of breast cancer patients. General conclusions and limits of the study: The data were judged consistent with most tumor T cells deriving from the lymph node and then expanding within tumor tissue. Tumor T-cell repertoires showed less diversity than lymph node repertoires and more diversity than nontumor tissue repertoires, and tumor T-cell repertoires showed preferential V and J gene usage. In luminal-like breast cancer, tumor and nontumor tissue repertoires resembled each other significantly more than in basal-like breast cancer. The conclusion that tumor T cells originate in lymph nodes was framed as consistent with a hypothesis rather than directly demonstrated.

The rearrangement joined TRBV10-1 to TRBJ1-6; the D gene cannot be named for sure. The sequence came from a female donor with breast cancer. Some clones in this sample may be carry-over from other donors' samples. Sequenced input: axillary lymph node tissue. CDR3 sequence: CASSVSTRSPLHF. The bases are TGCGCCAGCAGTGTCAGCACCAGGTCACCCCTCCACTTT.